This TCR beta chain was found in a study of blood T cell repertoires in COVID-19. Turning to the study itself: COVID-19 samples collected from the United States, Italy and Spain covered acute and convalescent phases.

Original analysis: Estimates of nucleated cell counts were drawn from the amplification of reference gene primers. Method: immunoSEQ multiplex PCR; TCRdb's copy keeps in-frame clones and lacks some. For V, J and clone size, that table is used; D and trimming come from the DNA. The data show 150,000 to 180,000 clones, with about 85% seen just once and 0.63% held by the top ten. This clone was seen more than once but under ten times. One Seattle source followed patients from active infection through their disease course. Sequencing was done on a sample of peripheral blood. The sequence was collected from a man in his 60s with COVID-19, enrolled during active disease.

CDR3 sequence: CASSSPPGQGFFYEQYF. The CDR3 nucleotides read TGTGCCAGCAGTTCCCCTCCGGGACAGGGGTTTTTCTACGAGCAGTACTTC. V is TRBV6-2 or TRBV6-3 and J is TRBJ2-7; 10 bases are shared with TRBD1. V was pared by 4 bases and J by 3 bases, with 12 bases of the junction left unmatched. Germline values: CDR1 MNHEY, CDR2 SVGEGT. This CDR3 region has 17 residues.